This T cell receptor (beta chain) originates from a study of blood T cell repertoires in COVID-19. Study-wide background: In each case, the material was cDNA or gDNA derived from T cells, B-cell-depleted T cells, or PBMCs.

Germline lookup yields CDR1 LNHNV and CDR2 YYDKDF (reference sequence). The ends lost 5 bases at V and 0 bases at J; junction bases unmatched: 14. CDR3 size: 19 residues. The data were produced by immunoSEQ multiplex PCR, yet TCRdb's version contains in-frame clones alone and is incomplete. The sample contains more than 350,000 clones, approximately 90% of which appear only once. Cohorts were determined from participant-reported clinical history. Within 2 weeks of study entry, exposed participants had contacted a PCR-confirmed or clinician-diagnosed COVID-19 case. Sequenced: PBMCs or T cells enriched from blood (not recorded which). V usage is TRBV15 and J usage is TRBJ2-3; 10 bases are shared with TRBD2. This clonotype was sampled from a woman under 30 who had been exposed to COVID-19. CDR3 amino acids: CATSGLAGGLRYSTDTQYF. CDR3 bases: TGTGCCACCAGCGGATTAGCGGGAGGACTACGTTATAGCACAGATACGCAGTATTTT.